One and the same sample provided the 15 T cell receptor beta chains below, sequenced in a study of blood T cell repertoires in COVID-19. TCRdb keeps only in-frame clones here, not all; method: immunoSEQ multiplex PCR. The sample holds some 190,000 clones, roughly 80% seen once. The sample consisted of PBMCs or T cells enriched from blood (not recorded which). The receptors originated from a man between 60 and 70 years old who had been exposed to COVID-19.

The V call is TRBV5-1, the J call TRBJ2-2; 13 positions agree with TRBD2. The CDR3 extends over 18 amino acids. Germline V gene data show CDR1 as SGHRS and CDR2 as YFSETQ. The J segment lost 0 bases and the V segment lost 0 bases, leaving 2 bases of the junction unmatched. In nucleotides, the CDR3 is TGCGCCAGCAGCTTGGCAGGGACTAGCGGGGCGAACACCGGGGAGCTGTTTTTT. Translation: CASSLAGTSGANTGELFF. Combining the CDR3 with reference TRBV5-1 and TRBJ2-2 gives the whole variable domain KAGVTQTPRYLIKTRGQQVTLSCSPISGHRSVSWYQQTPGQGLQFLFEYFSETQRNKGNFPGRFSGRQFSNSRSEMNVSTLELGDSALYLCASSLAGTSGANTGELFFGEGSRLTVL.

The chain couples TRBV5-1 to TRBJ1-2; D uncertain. V dropped 0 bases and J dropped 8 bases, with 17 bases sitting between them. The CDR3 extends over 15 amino acids. CDR1 and CDR2 from the germline V gene are SGHRS and YFSETQ. CDR3 sequence (DNA): TGCGCCAGCAGCTTGGTCGGTGGGGATACGGGAGGCTACACCTTC. Translating gives CASSLVGGDTGGYTF. Based on the CDR3 plus reference TRBV5-1 and TRBJ1-2, the full variable domain is KAGVTQTPRYLIKTRGQQVTLSCSPISGHRSVSWYQQTPGQGLQFLFEYFSETQRNKGNFPGRFSGRQFSNSRSEMNVSTLELGDSALYLCASSLVGGDTGGYTFGSGTRLTVV.

V usage is TRBV4-3 and J usage is TRBJ2-3; maybe TRBD2 (5 bases). CDR3 length equals 16 residues. Trimming removed 0 bases at V and 0 bases at J, with 10 bases between. Germline CDR1 reads LGHNA; CDR2 reads YSLEER. The chain's CDR3 is CASSQDRGSSTDTQYF. The CDR3, as DNA: TGCGCCAGCAGCCAAGACCGCGGGTCTAGCACAGATACGCAGTATTTT.

The rearrangement joins TRBV5-1 to TRBJ2-7; 11 bases agree with TRBD1. Germline V CDR1 and CDR2: SGHRS, YFSETQ. V shed 3 bases and J 7 bases; nucleotides not matched to a gene: 12. The CDR3 consists of 16 residues. The CDR3 sequence is CASSSTGQGASVEQYF. Written as DNA, the CDR3 is TGCGCCAGCAGCTCAACTGGACAGGGGGCCTCAGTTGAGCAGTACTTC.

The CDR3 reads CSAIAGGPWNEQFF. The DNA of the CDR3 is TGCAGCGCTATAGCGGGAGGGCCTTGGAATGAGCAGTTCTTC. The chain joins TRBV29-1 to TRBJ2-1, with 11 nucleotides matching TRBD2. V trimming: 7 bases; J trimming: 7 bases; junction bases outside the gene matches: 9. CDR3 length equals 14 residues. CDR1 is SQVTM and CDR2 is ANQGSEA in the germline V gene.

J is TRBJ2-3 and V is TRBV6-6; D might be TRBD2 (5 bases). Germline V lookup: CDR1 MNHNY, CDR2 SVGAGI (reference sequence). V was clipped by 10 bases and J by 0 bases, with 17 bases between them. The CDR3 runs 15 residues. CDR3 nucleotide sequence: TGTGCCAACTCCGGGAAGCCTTTTAGCACAGATACGCAGTATTTT. It translates to CANSGKPFSTDTQYF.

V is TRBV5-1 and J is TRBJ1-3; D perhaps matches TRBD1 (6 bases). In germline, CDR1 is SGHRS, CDR2 YFSETQ. The CDR3 contains 15 residues. Trimming removed 5 bases at V and 6 bases at J, with 18 bases between. The CDR3 loop is CASRSDMGALNTIYF. The CDR3 nucleotides are TGCGCCAGCAGGAGCGATATGGGGGCCTTAAACACCATATATTTT.

The chain has TRBV28 and TRBJ2-3; possibly TRBD1 for D (5 bases). The V gene's germline CDR1 is MDHEN and CDR2 SYDVKM. The CDR3 sequence is 15 residues long. V lost 1 base and J lost 4, with 12 bases in between. The CDR3 sequence is CASSLFGRAPDTQYF. In DNA form, the CDR3 reads TGTGCCAGCAGTTTATTCGGCAGGGCGCCAGATACGCAGTATTTT.

The chain joins TRBV28 to TRBJ1-1; possible D gene TRBD1, 6 bases. CDR3 length: 15 amino acids. Germline loops: CDR1 MDHEN, CDR2 SYDVKM. V was trimmed by 2 bases and J by 4 bases, leaving 14 bases between them. The CDR3 region is CASSLVQGGGTEAFF. The CDR3 DNA follows: TGTGCCAGCAGTTTAGTCCAAGGGGGTGGCACTGAAGCTTTCTTT.

The rearrangement joins TRBV7-9 to TRBJ1-4, with 9 bases lining up with TRBD1. This CDR3 region has 15 residues. V lost 1 base to trimming and J lost 5 bases; unmatched junction nucleotides: 2. Germline lookup yields CDR1 SEHNR and CDR2 FQNEAQ (reference sequence). CDR3 DNA: TGTGCCAGCAGCTTAGGGACAGGGGTGAATGAAAAACTGTTTTTT. Translated: CASSLGTGVNEKLFF.

The chain has TRBV2 and TRBJ2-3, with 9 bases aligning to TRBD1. The CDR3 length is 15 residues. Germline trimming cut 6 bases from V and 2 bases from J; bases unmatched to any gene: 6. From germline, CDR1 is SNHLY and CDR2 FYNNEI. Written as DNA, the CDR3 is TGTGCCAGCAGGCCCGGGACAGGGCCCACAGATACGCAGTATTTT. Its translation is CASRPGTGPTDTQYF.

This chain links TRBV18 with TRBJ2-6, with D possibly being TRBD1 (6 bases). Trimming removed 3 bases from V and 2 bases from J, with 11 bases in between. CDR3 length equals 16 residues. Germline-derived CDR1 and CDR2 are KGHSH and LQKENI. CDR3 amino acids: CASSPQGGTGANVLTF. As DNA, the CDR3 is TGTGCCAGCTCACCGCAAGGGGGAACTGGGGCCAACGTCCTGACTTTC.

DNA for the CDR3: TGTGCCAGCAGCCTTTCGGGAGATCGCACAGATACGCAGTATTTT. Its protein is CASSLSGDRTDTQYF. V is TRBV6-5 and J is TRBJ2-3; TRBD2 might be the D (6 bases). CDR3 size: 15 residues. Germline CDR1 and CDR2: MNHEY and SVGAGI. The V and J ends lost 6 bases and 1 base respectively, with 14 bases between them.

The chain recombines TRBV7-6 with TRBJ1-5; the D is unclear. The CDR3 runs to 15 residues. Trimming left V 5 bases short and J 0 bases short, with 11 bases between. CDR1 SGHVS and CDR2 FNYEAQ come from the germline V gene. CDR3: CASSPLGDSNQPQHF. DNA for the CDR3: TGTGCCAGCAGCCCTCTGGGAGATAGCAATCAGCCCCAGCATTTT.

Only one count was recorded for this clone. The J gene is TRBJ2-2, the V gene TRBV5-1; TRBD2 might be the D (6 bases). CDR3 length: 15 amino acids. Germline V gives CDR1 SGHRS, CDR2 YFSETQ. V was cut by 5 bases and J by 1 base, with 12 bases left in between. The CDR3 reads CASRDGDWNTGELFF. CDR3 coding DNA: TGCGCCAGCAGGGACGGGGACTGGAACACCGGGGAGCTGTTTTTT.